This paragraph reports one T cell receptor beta chain. These data come from a study of cytotoxic CD8 clonotypes in ibrutinib-treated CLL. Assay: immunoSEQ multiplex PCR; the TCRdb copy retains only in-frame clones and omits some. The table records 100,000 to 150,000 clones, 80% to 90% of them present only once. V was pared by 6 bases and J by 0 bases, with 8 bases between. This CDR3 has 13 residues. In germline, CDR1 is MDHEN, CDR2 SYDVKM. This clonotype originated in a human donor with chronic lymphocytic leukemia. Specimen: PBMCs, collected after 24 months of ibrutinib treatment. The chain is built from TRBV28 and TRBJ1-1; D is unclear. CDR3 residues: CASSLGMNTEAFF. The CDR3 nucleotides are TGTGCCAGCAGCCTCGGTATGAACACTGAAGCTTTCTTT.